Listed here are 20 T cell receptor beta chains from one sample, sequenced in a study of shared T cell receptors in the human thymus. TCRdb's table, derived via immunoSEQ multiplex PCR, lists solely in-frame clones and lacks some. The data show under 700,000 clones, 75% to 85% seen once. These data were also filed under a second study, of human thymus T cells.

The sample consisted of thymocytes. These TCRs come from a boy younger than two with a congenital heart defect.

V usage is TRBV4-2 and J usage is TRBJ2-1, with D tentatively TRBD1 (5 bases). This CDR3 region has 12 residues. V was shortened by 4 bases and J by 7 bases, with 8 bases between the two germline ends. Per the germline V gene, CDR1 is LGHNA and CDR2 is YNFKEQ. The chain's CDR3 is CASSRYRNEQFF. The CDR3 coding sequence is TGTGCCAGCAGCCGCTACAGGAATGAGCAGTTCTTC.

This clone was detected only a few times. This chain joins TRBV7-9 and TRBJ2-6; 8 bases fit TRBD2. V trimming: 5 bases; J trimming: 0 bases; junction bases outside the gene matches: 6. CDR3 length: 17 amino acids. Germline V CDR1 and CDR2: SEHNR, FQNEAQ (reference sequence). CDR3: CASSLTSGPSGANVLTF. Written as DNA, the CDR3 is TGTGCCAGCAGCCTTACTAGCGGCCCCTCTGGGGCCAACGTCCTGACTTTC.

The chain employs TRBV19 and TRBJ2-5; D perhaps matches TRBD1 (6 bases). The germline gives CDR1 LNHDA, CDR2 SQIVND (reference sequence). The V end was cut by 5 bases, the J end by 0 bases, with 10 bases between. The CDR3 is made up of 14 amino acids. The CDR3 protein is CASSVNRDQETQYF. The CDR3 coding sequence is TGTGCCAGTAGTGTTAACAGGGACCAAGAGACCCAGTACTTC.

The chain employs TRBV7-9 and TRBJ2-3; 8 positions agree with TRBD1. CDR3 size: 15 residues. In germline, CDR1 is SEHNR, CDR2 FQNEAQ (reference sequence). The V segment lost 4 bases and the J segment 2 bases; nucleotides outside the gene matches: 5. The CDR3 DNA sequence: TGTGCCAGCAGCTGGGGACAGGACTACACAGATACGCAGTATTTT. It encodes CASSWGQDYTDTQYF.

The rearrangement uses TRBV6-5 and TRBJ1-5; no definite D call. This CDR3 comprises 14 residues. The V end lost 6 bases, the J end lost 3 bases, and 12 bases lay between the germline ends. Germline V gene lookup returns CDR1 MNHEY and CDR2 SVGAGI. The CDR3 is CASSSVTFNQPQHF. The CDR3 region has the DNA TGTGCCAGCAGCTCCGTTACTTTCAATCAGCCCCAGCATTTT.

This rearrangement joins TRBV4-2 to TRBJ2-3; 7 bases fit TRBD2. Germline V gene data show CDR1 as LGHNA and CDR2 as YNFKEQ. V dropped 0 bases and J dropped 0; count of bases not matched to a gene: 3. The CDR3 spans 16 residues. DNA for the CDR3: TGTGCCAGCAGCCAAGAAGAGCGGGATAGCACAGATACGCAGTATTTT. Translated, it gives CASSQEERDSTDTQYF.

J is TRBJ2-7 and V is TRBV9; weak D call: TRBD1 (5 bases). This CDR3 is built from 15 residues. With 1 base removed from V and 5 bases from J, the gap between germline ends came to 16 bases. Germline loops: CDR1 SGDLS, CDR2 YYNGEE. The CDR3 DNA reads TGTGCCAGCAGCGTAATTGGGGCTAGAACCCACGAGCAGTACTTC. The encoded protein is CASSVIGARTHEQYF.

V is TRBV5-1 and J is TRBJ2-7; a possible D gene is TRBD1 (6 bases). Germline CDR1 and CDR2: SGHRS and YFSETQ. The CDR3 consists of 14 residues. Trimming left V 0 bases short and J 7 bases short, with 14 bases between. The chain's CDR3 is CASSLALTGWEQYF. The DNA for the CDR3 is TGCGCCAGCAGCTTGGCCTTAACAGGGTGGGAGCAGTACTTC.

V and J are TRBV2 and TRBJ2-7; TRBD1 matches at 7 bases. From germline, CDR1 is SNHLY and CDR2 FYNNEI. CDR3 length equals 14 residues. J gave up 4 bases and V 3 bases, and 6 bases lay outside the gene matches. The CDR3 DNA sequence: TGTGCCAGCAGTGAGTACAGGGGCGTGTACGAGCAGTACTTC. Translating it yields CASSEYRGVYEQYF.

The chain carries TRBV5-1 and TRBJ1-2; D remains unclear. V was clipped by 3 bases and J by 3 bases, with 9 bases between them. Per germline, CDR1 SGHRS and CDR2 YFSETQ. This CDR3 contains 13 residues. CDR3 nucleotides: TGCGCCAGCAGCTCAAGGGAGCACTATGGCTACACCTTC. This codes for CASSSREHYGYTF.

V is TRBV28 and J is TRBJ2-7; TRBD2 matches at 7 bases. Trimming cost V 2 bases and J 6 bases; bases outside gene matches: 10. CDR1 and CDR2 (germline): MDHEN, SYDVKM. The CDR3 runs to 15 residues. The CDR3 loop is CASSLRRGAGVEQYF. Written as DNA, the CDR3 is TGTGCCAGCAGTTTAAGACGAGGTGCGGGGGTCGAGCAGTACTTC.

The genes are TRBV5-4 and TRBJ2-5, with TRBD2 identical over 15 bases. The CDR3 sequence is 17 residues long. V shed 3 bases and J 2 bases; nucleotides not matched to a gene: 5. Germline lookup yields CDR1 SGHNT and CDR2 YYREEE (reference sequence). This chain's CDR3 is CASSSLGLAGGQETQYF. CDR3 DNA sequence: TGTGCCAGCAGCTCACTGGGACTAGCGGGAGGACAAGAGACCCAGTACTTC.

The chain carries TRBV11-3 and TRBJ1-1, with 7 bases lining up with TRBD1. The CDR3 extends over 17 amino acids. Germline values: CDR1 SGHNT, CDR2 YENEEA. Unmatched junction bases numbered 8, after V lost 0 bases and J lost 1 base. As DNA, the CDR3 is TGTGCCAGCAGCTTAGATCCCCCCGGGACAGCGAACACTGAAGCTTTCTTT. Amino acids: CASSLDPPGTANTEAFF. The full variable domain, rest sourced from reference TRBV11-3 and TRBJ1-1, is EAGVVQSPRYKIIEKKQPVAFWCNPISGHNTLYWYLQNLGQGPELLIRYENEEAVDDSQLPKDRFSAERLKGVDSTLKIQPAELGDSAVYLCASSLDPPGTANTEAFFGQGTRLTVV.

CDR3 bases: TGTGCCAGCAGTGCCCTGGGACAGGGCCCCACAGATACGCAGTATTTT. This encodes CASSALGQGPTDTQYF. The chain recombines TRBV25-1 with TRBJ2-3; TRBD1 aligns across 9 bases. CDR3 size: 16 residues. Trimming at V came to 4 bases and at J to 2 bases, leaving 7 bases not matched to a gene. Germline V gene lookup returns CDR1 MGHDK and CDR2 SYGVNS.

CDR3 nucleotide sequence: TGCGCCAGCAGTACGGAGCCTCAAGAGACCCAGTACTTC. As protein: CASSTEPQETQYF. The rearrangement uses TRBV5-1 and TRBJ2-5; D is undetermined. Germline V gene lookup returns CDR1 SGHRS and CDR2 YFSETQ. The V end lost 5 bases, the J end lost 2 bases, and 10 bases lay between the germline ends. The CDR3 contains 13 residues.

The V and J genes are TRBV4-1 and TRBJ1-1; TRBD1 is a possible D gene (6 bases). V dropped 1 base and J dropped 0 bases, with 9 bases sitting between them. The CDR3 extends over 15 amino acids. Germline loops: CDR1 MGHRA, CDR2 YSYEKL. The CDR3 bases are TGCGCCAGCAGCCAAGGGACAGACATGAACACTGAAGCTTTCTTT. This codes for CASSQGTDMNTEAFF.

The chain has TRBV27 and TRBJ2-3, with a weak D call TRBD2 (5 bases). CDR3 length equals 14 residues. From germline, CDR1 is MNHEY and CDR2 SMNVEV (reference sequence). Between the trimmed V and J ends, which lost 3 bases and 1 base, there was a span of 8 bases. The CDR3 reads CASSFRRGTDTQYF. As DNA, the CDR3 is TGTGCCAGCAGTTTTCGGCGGGGCACAGATACGCAGTATTTT.

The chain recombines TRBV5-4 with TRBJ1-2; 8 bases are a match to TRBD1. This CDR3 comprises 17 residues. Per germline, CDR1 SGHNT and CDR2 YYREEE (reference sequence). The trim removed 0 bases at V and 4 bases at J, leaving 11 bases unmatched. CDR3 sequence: CASSLGDRGQTVYGYTF. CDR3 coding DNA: TGTGCCAGCAGCTTGGGAGACAGGGGACAGACAGTCTATGGCTACACCTTC.

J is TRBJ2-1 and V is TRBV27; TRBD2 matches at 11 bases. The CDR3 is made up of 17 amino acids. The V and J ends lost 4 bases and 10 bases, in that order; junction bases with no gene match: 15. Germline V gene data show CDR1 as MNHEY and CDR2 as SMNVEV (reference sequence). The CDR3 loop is CASSSPSLAGVGGEQFF. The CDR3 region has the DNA TGTGCCAGCAGTTCCCCCTCACTAGCGGGAGTAGGAGGGGAGCAGTTCTTC.

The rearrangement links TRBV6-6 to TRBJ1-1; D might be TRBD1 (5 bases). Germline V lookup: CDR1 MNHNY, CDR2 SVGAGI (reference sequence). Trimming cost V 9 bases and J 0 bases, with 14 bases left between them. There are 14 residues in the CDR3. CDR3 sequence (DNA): TGTGCCAGTAGACAGTCCGTTATGAACACTGAAGCTTTCTTT. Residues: CASRQSVMNTEAFF.